Presented here are 30 T cell receptor beta chains from one specimen sequenced in a study of blood T cells in healthy people across ages. Next came a second PCR, run for roughly 6 to 11 cycles, which used a sample-barcoded 5' primer along with a J-beta primer mix. One entry per CDR3 protein results from TCRdb running MiXCR on the 5' RACE reads. The data contain fewer than 1,000,000 distinct CDR3 sequences, approximately 48% of them seen just once; the ten biggest clones take up roughly 19%. Sequencing used blood. The origin of the receptors is a man aged 55 to 69 in good health.

The V gene is TRBV20-1, the J gene TRBJ1-6; 7 bases agree with TRBD1. V trimming: 1 base; J trimming: 10 bases; junction bases outside the gene matches: 4. The CDR3 has 13 residues. From germline, CDR1 is DFQATT and CDR2 SNEGSKA (reference sequence). The CDR3 loop is CSARGAGGSPLHF. CDR3 DNA: TGCAGTGCTAGAGGGGCAGGGGGATCACCCCTCCACTTT.

This rearrangement joins TRBV6-5 to TRBJ1-3; no reliable D call. Germline CDR1 reads MNHEY; CDR2 reads SVGAGI. CDR3 length: 15 residues. V was shortened by 2 bases and J by 7 bases, with 15 bases between the two germline ends. CDR3 sequence reads: CASSYRSSRANTIYF. DNA for the CDR3: TGTGCCAGCAGTTACCGGTCCTCGAGGGCGAACACCATATATTTT.

This clonotype was detected only a few times. This chain uses TRBV3-1 with TRBJ1-5; maybe TRBD1 (6 bases). Germline V gene sequence: CDR1 LGHDT, CDR2 YNNKEL (reference sequence). Trimming removed 6 bases at V and 1 base at J, with 10 bases between. The CDR3 runs 14 residues. CDR3 bases: TGTGCCAGCAGTCAACAGGGAAGCAATCAGCCCCAGCATTTT. Amino acids: CASSQQGSNQPQHF.

The chain couples TRBV30 to TRBJ2-4, with TRBD2 identical over 10 bases. Germline V CDR1 and CDR2: GTSNPN, SVGIG (reference sequence). The V and J ends lost 2 bases and 0 bases, in that order; junction bases with no gene match: 13. This CDR3 spans 19 amino acids. The CDR3 nucleotides are TGTGCCTGGAGTTTCCCCACTAGCGGGGCCGCCCGAGCCAAAAACATTCAGTACTTC. Encoded protein: CAWSFPTSGAARAKNIQYF.

There are many counts of this clonotype. CDR3 loop: CSAGIGGGATDTQYF. In nucleotides, the CDR3 is TGCAGTGCTGGAATAGGCGGGGGGGCCACAGATACGCAGTATTTT. V is TRBV20-1 and J is TRBJ2-3; 9 positions match TRBD2. Per germline, CDR1 DFQATT and CDR2 SNEGSKA (reference sequence). The junction had 8 bases not matched to a gene; V was cut back by 5 bases and J by 2 bases. CDR3 length: 15 residues.

This clonotype occurred a few times. The chain has TRBV5-6 and TRBJ2-7; a weak D match, TRBD1 (5 bases). Germline V gene data show CDR1 as SGHDT and CDR2 as YYEEEE. This CDR3 has 14 residues. V lost 4 bases and J 1 base, leaving 12 bases between the germline ends. The CDR3 protein is CASSVQGGSYEQYF. In nucleotides, the CDR3 is TGTGCCAGCAGCGTGCAGGGTGGATCCTACGAGCAGTACTTC.

The rearrangement joins TRBV27 to TRBJ2-1; D not resolved. V lost 3 bases and J lost 8, with 14 bases in between. The CDR3 extends over 14 amino acids. CDR1 is MNHEY and CDR2 is SMNVEV in the germline V gene (reference sequence). The CDR3 spells CASSFLATWDEQFF. For the CDR3, the DNA is TGTGCCAGCAGTTTCTTGGCCACCTGGGATGAGCAGTTCTTC.

This clonotype occurred a few times. The V call is TRBV7-9, the J call TRBJ2-4; either TRBD1 or TRBD2 may fit D (6 bases each). The J call may be incorrect, as the DNA end agrees better with TRBJ2-7. Germline V CDR1 and CDR2: SEHNR, FQNEAQ (reference sequence). CDR3 length: 15 amino acids. The CDR3 sequence is CASGGRGTRTYEQYF. CDR3 DNA sequence: TGTGCCAGCGGGGGCCGCGGGACTCGGACCTACGAGCAGTACTTC.

This clonotype occurred a few times. CDR3: CSASRQGGEKLFF. As DNA, the CDR3 is TGCAGTGCTAGCCGACAGGGAGGGGAAAAACTGTTTTTT. The chain is built from TRBV20-1 and TRBJ1-4; TRBD1 agrees at 7 bases. J was trimmed by 8 bases and V by 3 bases; bases with no gene match: 6. The CDR3 spans 13 residues. Germline CDR1 and CDR2: DFQATT and SNEGSKA (reference sequence).

Here the CDR3 DNA reads TGTGCCAGCAGCCCCGGATGGAGCCAGTACTTC. The encoded protein is CASSPGWSQYF. The V call is TRBV7-2, the J call TRBJ2-5, with D uncertain. This CDR3 is 11 amino acids long. CDR1 is SGHTA, CDR2 FQGNSA, per germline. V was cut by 5 bases and J by 10 bases, with 11 bases left in between.

A few counts support this clonotype. The J gene is TRBJ2-1, the V gene TRBV5-1; the D gene could be TRBD1 or TRBD2 (6 bases each). Germline lookup yields CDR1 SGHRS and CDR2 YFSETQ. CDR3 length: 14 residues. Between the trimmed V and J ends, which lost 4 bases and 15 bases, there was a span of 23 bases. CDR3 residues: CASSPSTMQWGAFF. CDR3 nucleotide sequence: TGCGCCAGCAGCCCTTCCACGATGCAATGGGGGGCGTTCTTC.

The V and J genes are TRBV30 and TRBJ1-5; TRBD1 might be the D (5 bases). The length of the CDR3 is 13 residues. V shed 1 base and J shed 3 bases, with 7 bases lying between them. Germline V CDR1 and CDR2: GTSNPN, SVGIG (reference sequence). The CDR3 DNA reads TGTGCCTGGAGTGCAGGGCCCAATCAGCCCCAGCATTTT. This codes for CAWSAGPNQPQHF.

The V and J genes are TRBV4-3 and TRBJ2-1; D is uncertain. Trimming pared 0 bases from V and 0 bases from J, leaving 18 bases between. Germline CDR1 reads LGHNA; CDR2 reads YSLEER. The CDR3 is made up of 19 amino acids. CDR3 DNA sequence: TGCGCCAGCAGCCAAGATGCCCGTCCCGCTCTGAGCTCCTACAATGAGCAGTTCTTC. Translated, it gives CASSQDARPALSSYNEQFF.

Notes on this clonotype: The junction does not match germline at one end; this may be a read error. The chain joins TRBV24-1 to TRBJ2-4; no reliable D call. The J call may be in error: the DNA end matches TRBJ2-5 better. Germline CDR1 KGHDR, CDR2 SFDVKD. The CDR3 runs to 12 residues. The CDR3, as DNA: TGTACCACCAGTGATCCGAAAGAGACCCAGTACTTC. Its protein product is CTTSDPKETQYF.

Remarks on this clonotype: At one boundary the junction diverges from the germline segment, which might be a read error. The DNA of the CDR3 is TGCACCAGCAGCTTGGATGGCCAGGGACCCAATCAGCCCCAGCATTTT. This codes for CTSSLDGQGPNQPQHF. The chain couples TRBV5-1 to TRBJ1-5; D is possibly TRBD1 (5 bases). From germline, CDR1 is SGHRS and CDR2 YFSETQ. This CDR3 has 16 amino acids.

This clonotype turned up a few times. CDR3 coding DNA: TGCAGCGTTGAACAGGAGACAGCCTACACTGAAGCTTTCTTT. This sequence encodes CSVEQETAYTEAFF. This chain uses TRBV29-1 with TRBJ1-1; a weak D match, TRBD1 (5 bases). V was shortened by 2 bases and J by 3 bases, with 13 bases between the two germline ends. This CDR3 has 14 amino acids. In germline, CDR1 is SQVTM, CDR2 ANQGSEA. Full variable domain (missing parts from reference TRBV29-1 and TRBJ1-1): SAVISQKPSRDICQRGTSLTIQCQVDSQVTMMFWYRQQPGQSLTLIATANQGSEATYESGFVIDKFPISRPNLTFSTLTVSNMSPEDSSIYLCSVEQETAYTEAFFGQGTRLTVV.

This clonotype was seen a few times. The rearrangement uses TRBV7-8 and TRBJ2-2, with 8 nucleotides matching TRBD2. V dropped 3 bases and J dropped 4; count of bases not matched to a gene: 4. This CDR3 has 15 amino acids. Looked up from germline, CDR1 is SGHVS and CDR2 is FQNEAQ. The CDR3 DNA follows: TGTGCCAGCAGCTTTTTTGCGGGGGGCACCGGGGAGCTGTTTTTT. It encodes CASSFFAGGTGELFF.

This clonotype is a singleton in its sample. At one end, the junction sequence differs from germline, possibly due to a read error. V gene TRBV29-1 combines with J gene TRBJ1-5; D gene unclear. The CDR3 spans 13 residues. In germline, CDR1 is SQVTM, CDR2 ANQGSEA. The CDR3 DNA reads as TGCGGCGTTGCGGGCGAATCCAATCAGCCCCAGCATTTT. Translated, it gives CGVAGESNQPQHF.

This rearrangement joins TRBV7-9 to TRBJ2-5; D not resolved. This CDR3 comprises 13 residues. Trimming removed 10 bases at V and 11 bases at J, with 23 bases between. Per the germline V gene, CDR1 is SEHNR and CDR2 is FQNEAQ (reference sequence). The DNA for the CDR3 is TGTGCCACTCACGGACCCTCCTACAATGAGCAGTACTTC. It encodes CATHGPSYNEQYF.

This clonotype has a handful of counts. The chain uses TRBV7-9 and TRBJ1-1; D unresolved. V dropped 5 bases and J dropped 6 bases, with 10 bases sitting between them. CDR3 length: 12 amino acids. Germline CDR1 SEHNR, CDR2 FQNEAQ (reference sequence). The CDR3 is CASSPSAAEAFF. CDR3 DNA: TGTGCCAGCAGCCCATCGGCAGCTGAAGCTTTCTTT.

There are many counts of this clonotype. J is TRBJ2-7 and V is TRBV2; D perhaps matches TRBD1 (5 bases). The CDR3 has 12 residues. V was pared by 7 bases and J by 2 bases, with 9 bases between. Germline-derived CDR1 and CDR2 are SNHLY and FYNNEI. The CDR3 nucleotides are TGTGCCAGCAAAGCACAGGCCTACGAGCAGTACTTC. Translation gives CASKAQAYEQYF.

This clonotype was detected a few times. V usage is TRBV20-1 and J usage is TRBJ2-5, with unresolved D. From germline, CDR1 is DFQATT and CDR2 SNEGSKA (reference sequence). V lost 3 bases to trimming and J lost 2 bases, with 7 bases between them. CDR3 length: 12 residues. The CDR3 coding sequence is TGCAGTGCTAGCCCCCGGCAAGAGACCCAGTACTTC. It codes for CSASPRQETQYF.

This clonotype was observed a few times. The chain couples TRBV10-2 to TRBJ2-7; a possible D gene is TRBD2 (5 bases). The V and J ends lost 4 bases and 6 bases respectively, with 10 bases between them. The CDR3 runs 12 residues. CDR1 is WSHSY, CDR2 SAAADI, per germline. CDR3 in DNA: TGCGCCAGCAGTGCGCTAGCTGGCGAGCAGTACTTC. Its translation is CASSALAGEQYF.

The chain recombines TRBV2 with TRBJ2-3; no definite D call. The germline V gene has CDR1 SNHLY and CDR2 FYNNEI. V gave up 6 bases and J gave up 4 bases, with 5 bases separating them. CDR3 size: 11 residues. The CDR3 DNA reads as TGTGCCAGCAGATTACCAGATACGCAGTATTTT. It codes for CASRLPDTQYF.

J is TRBJ2-3 and V is TRBV6-5; D may be TRBD1 or TRBD2 (5 bases each). The V gene lost 0 bases and the J gene lost 0 bases, with 7 bases spanning the gap. This CDR3 contains 15 residues. The germline gives CDR1 MNHEY, CDR2 SVGAGI. CDR3 region: CASSYSGDSTDTQYF. Written as DNA, the CDR3 is TGTGCCAGCAGTTACTCGGGGGATAGCACAGATACGCAGTATTTT.

The chain combines TRBV4-3 with TRBJ2-1, with D possibly being TRBD2 (5 bases). Germline-derived CDR1 and CDR2 are LGHNA and YSLEER. This CDR3 spans 17 amino acids. Trimming shortened V by 3 bases and J by 5 bases, and 20 bases separated the two germline ends. The CDR3 sequence is CASSQALPSIDNNEQFF. In nucleotides, the CDR3 is TGCGCCAGCAGCCAGGCCCTGCCTAGCATCGACAACAATGAGCAGTTCTTC.

The chain has TRBV29-1 and TRBJ2-4, with D possibly matching TRBD1 (6 bases). This CDR3 contains 12 residues. From germline, CDR1 is SQVTM and CDR2 ANQGSEA. The V gene lost 8 bases and the J gene lost 13 bases, with 21 bases spanning the gap. CDR3: CSTGSGDNEQYF. The CDR3 DNA reads TGCAGCACAGGTTCAGGGGATAATGAGCAGTACTTC.

This chain uses TRBV4-1 with TRBJ2-1; a possible D gene is TRBD2 (5 bases). The CDR3 is made up of 14 amino acids. Trimming cost V 0 bases and J 9 bases, with 12 bases left between them. Germline CDR1 reads MGHRA; CDR2 reads YSYEKL. The CDR3 DNA follows: TGCGCCAGCAGCCAAGATAATATAGAGGGTGAGCAGTTCTTC. It codes for CASSQDNIEGEQFF.

This clonotype was seen a handful of times. The CDR3 coding sequence is TGTGCCAGCAGCGTGAGACTAGCGGCCCCCCAAGAGACCCAGTACTTC. This codes for CASSVRLAAPQETQYF. This chain joins TRBV7-2 and TRBJ2-5, with TRBD2 matching 9 bases. The CDR3 totals 16 residues. With 5 bases clipped from V and 1 base from J, the junction kept 8 bases outside the gene matches. In germline, CDR1 is SGHTA, CDR2 FQGNSA.

The chain has TRBV5-1 and TRBJ2-3; maybe TRBD2 (6 bases). Germline CDR1 reads SGHRS; CDR2 reads YFSETQ. This CDR3 contains 12 residues. V was clipped by 1 base and J by 10 bases, with 10 bases between them. The CDR3 spells CASSLSRDPQYF. Here the CDR3 DNA reads TGCGCCAGCAGCTTGTCGCGGGATCCGCAGTATTTT.